This record covers a single T cell receptor beta chain. Its antigen is unknown. The data were taken from a study of T cell repertoires in cytomegalovirus infection. One entry per CDR3 protein, called by TCRdb with MiXCR from the reads. The profile shows some 940,000 distinct CDR3 sequences, approximately 31% of them singletons. This sequence was found in a human donor in good health (CMV status not recorded). Some clones in this sample may be carry-over from other donors' samples. Sequenced material: cultured CD8+ T cells from PBMCs, taken from culture after CMV antigen stimulation.

The CDR3 DNA is TGTGCCACCCTCGACAGGGAGGCCACTGAAGCTTTCTTT. Translation gives CATLDREATEAFF. The chain couples TRBV6-8 to TRBJ1-1; 7 bases align to TRBD1. The trim removed 10 bases at V and 4 bases at J, leaving 9 bases unmatched. This CDR3 comprises 13 residues. Per the germline V gene, CDR1 is MNHGY and CDR2 is SAAAGT.